The 29 T cell receptor beta chains listed next were all sequenced from one sample in a study of shared clonotypes between healthy human individuals. Generated by immunoSEQ multiplex PCR, the TCRdb table keeps only in-frame clones and is missing some. The table shows hundreds of thousands of clones, with roughly 80% occurring only once. Material for sequencing was PBMCs. Source of these receptors: a woman between 40 and 50 years old in good health. Some clones in this sample may be carry-over from other donors' samples.

The chain has TRBV5-1 and TRBJ2-2, with D possibly matching TRBD1 (5 bases). Between the trimmed V and J ends, which lost 0 bases and 5 bases, there was a span of 11 bases. Germline CDR1 is SGHRS and CDR2 is YFSETQ. The CDR3 is 15 amino acids. As DNA, the CDR3 is TGCGCCAGCAGCTTGGCTCAGGGCGGAACCGGGGAGCTGTTTTTT. Amino acids: CASSLAQGGTGELFF. The complete variable domain, with remaining parts taken from reference TRBV5-1 and TRBJ2-2, reads KAGVTQTPRYLIKTRGQQVTLSCSPISGHRSVSWYQQTPGQGLQFLFEYFSETQRNKGNFPGRFSGRQFSNSRSEMNVSTLELGDSALYLCASSLAQGGTGELFFGEGSRLTVL.

Comment on this clone: A far larger clone lies a single base away; this is likely a read error. The V call is TRBV7-8, the J call TRBJ2-7, with unresolved D. The germline V gene encodes CDR1 SGHVS and CDR2 FQNEAQ. The CDR3 consists of 12 residues. CDR3 DNA sequence: TGTGCCGGCAGCCCCCATGGGGACGAGCAGTACTTC. It translates to CAGSPHGDEQYF.

Only a few counts were recorded for this clone. Other nucleotide sequences from this sample produce the same CDR3. The CDR3 reads CASSLGLAGGNEQFF. As DNA, the CDR3 is TGCGCCAGCAGCTTGGGACTAGCGGGGGGCAATGAGCAGTTCTTC. V usage is TRBV5-1 and J usage is TRBJ2-1, with 13 bases lining up with TRBD2. V was clipped by 0 bases and J by 6 bases; unmatched bases: 0. Germline V gene sequence: CDR1 SGHRS, CDR2 YFSETQ. The CDR3 totals 15 residues.

The chain links TRBV7-7 to TRBJ2-5; D may be TRBD2 (6 bases). Germline CDR1 is SSHAT and CDR2 is FNYEAQ (reference sequence). V was pared by 4 bases and J by 3 bases, with 15 bases between. The CDR3 consists of 15 residues. The CDR3 here is CASSWGPTGEETQYF. The CDR3 nucleotides are TGTGCCAGCAGCTGGGGCCCTACGGGGGAAGAGACCCAGTACTTC.

The V call is TRBV2, the J call TRBJ1-2; D may be TRBD1 (6 bases). The CDR3 contains 14 residues. Germline CDR1 and CDR2: SNHLY and FYNNEI. V lost 5 bases and J lost 5, with 15 bases in between. The CDR3 DNA reads as TGTGCCAGCAGTACACAGGGTTCTCTGTATGGCTACACCTTC. It codes for CASSTQGSLYGYTF.

The V gene is TRBV25-1, the J gene TRBJ2-7; D ambiguous. V was cut by 3 bases and J by 0 bases, with 6 bases left in between. CDR1 is MGHDK and CDR2 is SYGVNS in the germline V gene. There are 13 residues in the CDR3. CDR3 in amino acids: CASSESYSYEQYF. DNA of the CDR3: TGTGCCAGCAGTGAGTCCTACTCCTACGAGCAGTACTTC.

The V and J genes are TRBV19 and TRBJ2-2; a weak D match, TRBD2 (5 bases). The CDR3 is made up of 14 amino acids. V was shortened by 4 bases and J by 4 bases, with 10 bases between the two germline ends. From germline, CDR1 is LNHDA and CDR2 SQIVND (reference sequence). The CDR3 coding sequence is TGTGCCAGTAGTAGCATACTAGTCACCGGGGAGCTGTTTTTT. Its translation is CASSSILVTGELFF.

This sequence joins TRBV27 and TRBJ1-2; no reliable D call. The V end lost 6 bases, the J end lost 8 bases, and 16 bases lay between the germline ends. CDR1 and CDR2 (germline): MNHEY, SMNVEV (reference sequence). This CDR3 contains 13 residues. DNA of the CDR3: TGTGCCAGCAGAATATCGACACGGGCAGGCTACACCTTC. This codes for CASRISTRAGYTF.

This chain uses TRBV5-1 with TRBJ2-5; 7 nucleotides match TRBD2. The CDR3 loop spans 14 amino acids. Per germline, CDR1 SGHRS and CDR2 YFSETQ. Unmatched junction bases numbered 2, after V lost 2 bases and J lost 1 base. CDR3 bases: TGCGCCAGCAGCTTTAGCGGGTTCCAAGAGACCCAGTACTTC. Its translation: CASSFSGFQETQYF.

V is TRBV6-1 and J is TRBJ1-2; 7 bases agree with TRBD1. This CDR3 comprises 14 residues. Trimming took 8 bases from V and 8 from J; bases not matched to a gene: 14. Germline CDR1 is MNHNS and CDR2 is SASEGT. The CDR3 DNA reads TGTGCCAGCGCCCGGGACAGTCAAAATTCGGGCTACACCTTC. Residues: CASARDSQNSGYTF.

The V gene is TRBV5-1, the J gene TRBJ2-7; the D gene could be TRBD1 or TRBD2 (5 bases each). V lost 5 bases and J lost 0, with 15 bases in between. Germline CDR1 SGHRS, CDR2 YFSETQ. There are 15 residues in the CDR3. The CDR3 loop reads CASRGGTDGSYEQYF. The CDR3 nucleotides are TGCGCCAGCAGGGGTGGGACCGACGGCTCCTACGAGCAGTACTTC.

The CDR3 spells CASSDSSGTYNEQFF. The CDR3 DNA is TGTGCCAGCAGTGACTCGTCGGGGACCTACAATGAGCAGTTCTTC. This chain links TRBV6-4 with TRBJ2-1; TRBD2 might be the D (5 bases). With 0 bases removed from V and 2 bases from J, the gap between germline ends came to 8 bases. The CDR3 consists of 15 residues. Per germline, CDR1 MRHNA and CDR2 SNTAGT.

This clone appeared a few times. V usage is TRBV7-6 and J usage is TRBJ2-7, with 8 nucleotides matching TRBD1. Germline values: CDR1 SGHVS, CDR2 FNYEAQ. The CDR3 sequence is 14 residues long. V lost 2 bases to trimming and J lost 2 bases; unmatched junction nucleotides: 2. The CDR3 is CASSLQQGAYEQYF. CDR3 nucleotides: TGTGCCAGCAGCTTACAACAGGGGGCCTACGAGCAGTACTTC. Full variable domain (outside the CDR3, taken from reference TRBV7-6 and TRBJ2-7): GAGVSQSPRYKVTKRGQDVALRCDPISGHVSLYWYRQALGQGPEFLTYFNYEAQQDKSGLPNDRFSAERPEGSISTLTIQRTEQRDSAMYRCASSLQQGAYEQYFGPGTRLTVT.

The chain uses TRBV9 and TRBJ2-7, with 7 bases that match TRBD1. The V segment lost 0 bases and the J segment 2 bases; nucleotides outside the gene matches: 5. This CDR3 is 15 amino acids long. Germline CDR1 is SGDLS and CDR2 is YYNGEE. The CDR3 sequence is CASSVGLDRAYEQYF. The CDR3 bases are TGTGCCAGCAGCGTAGGTCTCGACAGGGCCTACGAGCAGTACTTC.

This clone was seen more than once but under ten times. The rearrangement links TRBV14 to TRBJ1-4, with 8 positions matching TRBD1. The germline V gene encodes CDR1 SGHDN and CDR2 FVKESK. J lost 7 bases, V lost 1 base, and 8 bases had no gene match. The CDR3 consists of 16 residues. CDR3: CASSQGPGRGLEKLFF. The CDR3 DNA follows: TGTGCCAGCAGCCAAGGGCCGGGCAGGGGGCTTGAAAAACTGTTTTTT.

The chain is built from TRBV6-5 and TRBJ2-3, with D perhaps TRBD1 or TRBD2 (6 bases each). The germline V gene encodes CDR1 MNHEY and CDR2 SVGAGI. The CDR3 is 16 amino acids. V shed 2 bases and J shed 3 bases, with 15 bases lying between them. The DNA for the CDR3 is TGTGCCAGCAGTTACGTGGGGCGAGGGGGGACAGATACGCAGTATTTT. Translating it yields CASSYVGRGGTDTQYF.

The chain couples TRBV7-2 to TRBJ2-2; no reliable D call. The CDR3 consists of 14 residues. Germline CDR1 and CDR2: SGHTA and FQGNSA. Trimming removed 7 bases at V and 0 bases at J, with 9 bases between. The CDR3 loop is CASTDQPNTGELFF. In DNA, the CDR3 is TGTGCCAGCACCGACCAACCGAACACCGGGGAGCTGTTTTTT.

The chain couples TRBV7-2 to TRBJ2-7; 13 nucleotides match TRBD2. Trimming removed 4 bases from V and 7 bases from J; junction bases left unmatched: 10. The CDR3 extends over 16 amino acids. Germline V gene lookup returns CDR1 SGHTA and CDR2 FQGNSA. The CDR3, as DNA: TGTGCCAGCAGCTCTGGGACTAGCGGGAACACAGGGGAGCAGTACTTC. Its protein product is CASSSGTSGNTGEQYF.

Concerning this clone: Given a much more abundant clone one base away, this may be a read error. The CDR3 DNA reads as TGTGCCAGCAGCGGACAGGGGAACACTGAAGCTTCCTTT. Translating gives CASSGQGNTEASF. The chain carries TRBV2 and TRBJ1-1; 9 bases match TRBD1. This CDR3 has 13 amino acids. Germline V CDR1 and CDR2: SNHLY, FYNNEI.

In regard to this clone: One junction end disagrees with the germline gene, perhaps due to a read error. The chain joins TRBV7-7 to TRBJ2-5; D is unclear. CDR3 length: 15 residues. Germline V CDR1 and CDR2: SSHAT, FNYEAQ (reference sequence). The CDR3 DNA is TGTGCTAGCAGCTTAGACATTTCCCCGCCAGAGACCCAGTACTTC. This translates into CASSLDISPPETQYF.

In this sample, this clone turned up a few times. Its ends do not fully match the called genes, so a read error is possible. The rearrangement joins TRBV29-1 to TRBJ1-1, with D possibly matching TRBD1 (5 bases). CDR1 and CDR2 from the germline V gene are SQVTM and ANQGSEA. The CDR3 loop spans 12 amino acids. The CDR3 nucleotides are TGCAGCGTTGAAGTTAGGGGAACTGAAGCTCTCTTT. As protein: CSVEVRGTEALF. Variable domain in full (rest from reference TRBV29-1 and TRBJ1-1): SAVISQKPSRDICQRGTSLTIQCQVDSQVTMMFWYRQQPGQSLTLIATANQGSEATYESGFVIDKFPISRPNLTFSTLTVSNMSPEDSSIYLCSVEVRGTEALFGQGTRLTVV.

To note about this clone: A far larger clone is just one base off, so this is likely a read error. CDR3 DNA sequence: TGTGCCAGCAACGGACGACGGGGTAGCACTGAAGCTTTCTTT. Residues: CASNGRRGSTEAFF. The chain uses TRBV6-5 and TRBJ1-1, with D unclear. The V and J ends lost 7 bases and 4 bases respectively, with 16 bases between them. The CDR3 runs to 14 residues. The V gene's germline CDR1 is MNHEY and CDR2 SVGAGI.

A remark on this clone: A read error may be the cause here, since a much bigger clone is one base away. The CDR3 protein is CASITRIDAGGELFF. As DNA, the CDR3 is TGTGCCAGCATCACCCGGATCGACGCGGGCGGGGAGCTGTTTTTT. The chain joins TRBV28 to TRBJ2-2; TRBD2 is a possible D gene (5 bases). Germline CDR1 MDHEN, CDR2 SYDVKM. The CDR3 sequence is 15 residues long. V gave up 7 bases and J gave up 7 bases, with 19 bases separating them.

V usage is TRBV11-3 and J usage is TRBJ1-1; TRBD1 might be the D (6 bases). The CDR3 has 13 amino acids. Trimming left V 5 bases short and J 3 bases short, with 10 bases between. CDR1 and CDR2 (germline): SGHNT, YENEEA. CDR3 DNA sequence: TGTGCCAGCAGCATGGACAGAGACACTGAAGCTTTCTTT. The encoded protein is CASSMDRDTEAFF.

The chain recombines TRBV2 with TRBJ2-1, with 8 bases aligning to TRBD2. The CDR3 has 14 amino acids. Germline CDR1 and CDR2: SNHLY and FYNNEI. The junction had 4 bases not matched to a gene; V was cut back by 7 bases and J by 2 bases. The CDR3 DNA is TGTGCCAGCACTGAGCGGGAGCCCTACAATGAGCAGTTCTTC. This gives the protein CASTEREPYNEQFF.

This clone was seen a few times. The chain employs TRBV28 and TRBJ1-5, with 7 bases fitting TRBD1. V gave up 3 bases and J gave up 5 bases; unmatched junction bases: 7. Germline values: CDR1 MDHEN, CDR2 SYDVKM. The CDR3 loop spans 15 amino acids. CDR3 in amino acids: CASSFPGQRYQPQHF. The CDR3 region has the DNA TGTGCCAGCAGTTTTCCGGGACAGCGTTATCAGCCCCAGCATTTT.

A single count supports this clone. The chain recombines TRBV7-2 with TRBJ2-3; 11 positions agree with TRBD2. V was pared by 6 bases and J by 6 bases, with 8 bases of the junction left unmatched. CDR1 is SGHTA and CDR2 is FQGNSA in the germline V gene. CDR3 length: 15 residues. The CDR3, as DNA: TGTGCCAGCAGACGAACTAGCGGGAGAAGCGATACGCAGTATTTT. Its translation is CASRRTSGRSDTQYF.

The rearrangement links TRBV28 to TRBJ2-2, with 10 bases aligning to TRBD2. Germline CDR1 and CDR2: MDHEN and SYDVKM. The V segment lost 6 bases and the J segment 1 base; nucleotides outside the gene matches: 5. The CDR3 has 16 amino acids. The CDR3 DNA reads as TGTGCCAGCAGGACTAGCGGGTGGATGAACACCGGGGAGCTGTTTTTT. Translation: CASRTSGWMNTGELFF.

This clone has only one observation. V is TRBV4-1 and J is TRBJ2-3; either TRBD1 or TRBD2 may supply D (5 bases each). With 4 bases removed from V and 1 base from J, the gap between germline ends came to 12 bases. Germline values: CDR1 MGHRA, CDR2 YSYEKL. There are 15 residues in the CDR3. The CDR3 nucleotides are TGCGCCAGCAGCCTGGGACGTGGCGGCACAGATACGCAGTATTTT. It yields the protein CASSLGRGGTDTQYF.